The present TCR beta chain was sequenced within a study of blood T cell repertoires in COVID-19. Using immunoSEQ multiplex PCR, the repertoire was profiled, and TCRdb retains in-frame clones only, with some absent. The profile shows almost 70,000 clones, about four fifths of them singletons. The sample comprised peripheral blood. The sequence was obtained from a human donor in a cohort sampled during active COVID-19.

The CDR3 protein is CAWSVQGGQETQYF. The CDR3 region has the DNA TGTGCCTGGAGTGTACAGGGGGGACAAGAGACCCAGTACTTC. This chain links TRBV30 with TRBJ2-5; 8 bases are shared with TRBD1. The V gene end was trimmed by 0 bases and the J gene end by 2 bases; junction bases not matched to a gene: 2. The CDR3 is made up of 14 amino acids. CDR1 GTSNPN and CDR2 SVGIG come from the germline V gene (reference sequence). Complete variable domain (other parts from reference TRBV30 and TRBJ2-5): SQTIHQWPATLVQPVGSPLSLECTVEGTSNPNLYWYRQAAGRGLQLLFYSVGIGQISSEVPQNLSASRPQDRQFILSSKKLLLSDSGFYLCAWSVQGGQETQYFGPGTRLLVL.